A selection of T cell receptor beta chains follows, all from one sample in a study of blood T cell repertoires in COVID-19. This table comes from immunoSEQ multiplex PCR, and its TCRdb copy is limited to in-frame clones, with some not included. This table has roughly 500,000 clones, nearly 90% appearing once. The sequencing input was peripheral blood. The receptors shown here come from a young man with COVID-19, enrolled during active disease. Both conserved end residues are part of each CDR3. A D gene is named only where the DNA matches it firmly. Where a row states a size, it is once, few, many or the class of an expanded clone; other rows omit it.

clone_size: .
j_call: TRBJ2-1
d_call: .
v_call: TRBV4-1
cdr3_aa: CASSQDFPVYNEQFF
cdr3_nt: TGCGCCAGCAGCCAAGATTTCCCGGTGTACAATGAGCAGTTCTTC

clone_size: .
j_call: TRBJ1-2
d_call: TRBD1
v_call: TRBV4-1
cdr3_aa: CASSQDRGTGDGYTF
cdr3_nt: TGCGCCAGCAGCCAAGATCGGGGGACAGGGGATGGCTACACCTTC

clone_size: .
j_call: TRBJ2-1
d_call: TRBD2
v_call: TRBV5-5
cdr3_aa: CASSLGASGYYNEQFF
cdr3_nt: TGTGCCAGCAGCTTGGGGGCTAGCGGGTATTACAATGAGCAGTTCTTC

clone_size: .
j_call: TRBJ1-4
d_call: TRBD1
v_call: TRBV3-1/TRBV3-2
cdr3_aa: CASSPRGQGRSNEKLFF
cdr3_nt: TGTGCCAGCAGTCCTCGGGGACAGGGAAGGTCTAATGAAAAACTGTTTTTT

clone_size: .
j_call: TRBJ1-4
d_call: .
v_call: TRBV7-9
cdr3_aa: CASSLGVGVEKLFF
cdr3_nt: TGTGCCAGCAGCTTAGGGGTTGGAGTTGAAAAACTGTTTTTT

clone_size: .
j_call: TRBJ1-5
d_call: TRBD1
v_call: TRBV12-5
cdr3_aa: CASGSARDRGRGNQPQHF
cdr3_nt: TGTGCTAGTGGTTCCGCCCGGGACAGGGGGCGCGGCAATCAGCCCCAGCATTTT

clone_size: few
j_call: TRBJ2-2
d_call: .
v_call: TRBV15
cdr3_aa: CATRQGGIGTGELFF
cdr3_nt: TGTGCCACGCGTCAGGGTGGTATTGGTACCGGGGAGCTGTTTTTT

clone_size: .
j_call: TRBJ2-5
d_call: .
v_call: TRBV7-8
cdr3_aa: CASSFPRGMGETQYF
cdr3_nt: TGTGCCAGCAGCTTTCCGAGGGGGATGGGAGAGACCCAGTACTTC

clone_size: .
j_call: TRBJ1-6
d_call: TRBD1
v_call: TRBV3-1/TRBV3-2
cdr3_aa: CASSRGQGSSYNSPLHF
cdr3_nt: TGTGCCAGCAGCCGGGGACAGGGGAGCTCCTATAATTCACCCCTCCACTTT

clone_size: .
j_call: TRBJ2-5
d_call: TRBD2
v_call: TRBV7-9
cdr3_aa: CASSSGLATQETQYF
cdr3_nt: TGTGCCAGCAGCTCGGGACTAGCTACACAAGAGACCCAGTACTTC

clone_size: .
j_call: TRBJ2-7
d_call: TRBD2
v_call: TRBV11-1
cdr3_aa: CASSSGLASYEQYF
cdr3_nt: TGTGCCAGCAGCTCAGGACTAGCCTCCTACGAGCAGTACTTC

clone_size: once
j_call: TRBJ2-3
d_call: .
v_call: TRBV5-1
cdr3_aa: CASRGGPTSTDTQYF
cdr3_nt: TGCGCCAGCAGGGGGGGACCGACTAGCACAGATACGCAGTATTTT

clone_size: .
j_call: TRBJ1-1
d_call: .
v_call: TRBV2
cdr3_aa: CASSEAQITEAFF
cdr3_nt: TGTGCCAGCAGTGAAGCGCAGATCACTGAAGCTTTCTTT

clone_size: .
j_call: TRBJ1-1
d_call: .
v_call: TRBV6-2/TRBV6-3
cdr3_aa: CASSYMRNTEAFF
cdr3_nt: TGTGCCAGCAGTTATATGAGGAACACTGAAGCTTTCTTT

clone_size: .
j_call: TRBJ2-2
d_call: .
v_call: TRBV7-6
cdr3_aa: CASSPIVVHGELFF
cdr3_nt: TGTGCCAGCAGCCCCATAGTGGTTCACGGGGAGCTGTTTTTT

clone_size: .
j_call: TRBJ2-1
d_call: TRBD1
v_call: TRBV14
cdr3_aa: CASSQGYRGAYNEQFF
cdr3_nt: TGTGCCAGCAGCCAAGGGTACAGGGGGGCTTACAATGAGCAGTTCTTC

clone_size: .
j_call: TRBJ2-5
d_call: .
v_call: TRBV11-2
cdr3_aa: CASSPTQGQETQYF
cdr3_nt: TGTGCCAGCAGCCCGACCCAGGGGCAAGAGACCCAGTACTTC